These T cell receptor beta chains were read from a single sample in a study of beta chain features in type 1 diabetes. This table comes from immunoSEQ multiplex PCR, and its TCRdb copy is limited to in-frame clones, with some not included. The data show some 17,000 clones, roughly 70% seen once. The sequenced sample was stem cell memory CD4+ T cells from blood. The receptors derive from a man in his thirties or forties with type 1 diabetes. The CDR3 runs from the conserved cysteine through the conserved F or W. Each record gives: D gene, clone size, V gene, J gene, CDR3 DNA, CDR3 protein. A D gene is named only where the DNA matches it firmly. A row's size may be missing; if present it is once, few, many or a size class.

d_call: TRBD1; clone_size: .; v_call: TRBV6-1; j_call: TRBJ1-1; cdr3_nt: TGTGCCAGCAGTGAAATGGGACAGGTGAACACTGAAGCTTTCTTT; cdr3_aa: CASSEMGQVNTEAFF
d_call: .; clone_size: .; v_call: TRBV7-2; j_call: TRBJ2-3; cdr3_nt: TGTGCCAGCAGCTACGCGGGTGACTCCGCAGATACGCAGTATTTT; cdr3_aa: CASSYAGDSADTQYF
d_call: .; clone_size: .; v_call: TRBV6-5; j_call: TRBJ1-2; cdr3_nt: TGTGCCTCCCGGGACACAGCTAACTATGGCTACACCTTC; cdr3_aa: CASRDTANYGYTF
d_call: .; clone_size: .; v_call: TRBV2; j_call: TRBJ2-3; cdr3_nt: TGTGCCAGCAGGAGGCAGAATACGCAGTATTTT; cdr3_aa: CASRRQNTQYF
d_call: .; clone_size: .; v_call: TRBV5-1; j_call: TRBJ1-3; cdr3_nt: TGCGCCAGCAGCCGGGGGGGGTCGGACACCATATATTTT; cdr3_aa: CASSRGGSDTIYF
d_call: .; clone_size: .; v_call: TRBV7-9; j_call: TRBJ2-6; cdr3_nt: TGTGCCAGCGCGGTGGTTAACTCTGGGGCCAACGTCCTGACTTTC; cdr3_aa: CASAVVNSGANVLTF
d_call: TRBD1; clone_size: .; v_call: TRBV14; j_call: TRBJ2-7; cdr3_nt: TGTGCCAGCAGCCAAGATCTGACAGGGAACGAGCAGTACTTC; cdr3_aa: CASSQDLTGNEQYF
d_call: .; clone_size: .; v_call: TRBV28; j_call: TRBJ1-5; cdr3_nt: TGTGCCAGTGAGTATAGCAATCAGCCCCAGCATTTT; cdr3_aa: CASEYSNQPQHF
d_call: TRBD1; clone_size: few; v_call: TRBV5-1; j_call: TRBJ2-3; cdr3_nt: TGCGCCAGCAGCTTGGGGACAGGGGCGGATACGCAGTATTTT; cdr3_aa: CASSLGTGADTQYF
d_call: TRBD1; clone_size: .; v_call: TRBV2; j_call: TRBJ2-5; cdr3_nt: TGTGCCAGTGATCCAGGGGGCGGCTTGGGAGAGACCCAGTACTTC; cdr3_aa: CASDPGGGLGETQYF
d_call: TRBD2; clone_size: .; v_call: TRBV5-4; j_call: TRBJ2-5; cdr3_nt: TGTGCCAGTACACTGGGTGCGGGGGGCCAGGAGACCCAGTACTTC; cdr3_aa: CASTLGAGGQETQYF
d_call: TRBD2; clone_size: .; v_call: TRBV7-9; j_call: TRBJ2-1; cdr3_nt: TGTGCCAGCAGCTTCGGGGGGGCAGGGAGCTACAATGAGCAGTTCTTC; cdr3_aa: CASSFGGAGSYNEQFF
d_call: TRBD1; clone_size: few; v_call: TRBV30; j_call: TRBJ1-2; cdr3_nt: TGTGCCTGGAGTGTAAAGGGGGCCTATGGCTACACCTTC; cdr3_aa: CAWSVKGAYGYTF
d_call: TRBD2; clone_size: .; v_call: TRBV29-1; j_call: TRBJ2-1; cdr3_nt: TGCAGCGTTGAGACTAGCGGGGTCCTCGAGCAGTTCTTC; cdr3_aa: CSVETSGVLEQFF
d_call: TRBD1; clone_size: .; v_call: TRBV5-1; j_call: TRBJ1-6; cdr3_nt: TGCGCCAGCAGCTTGGGCTTGCCGGGACAGGACATCTTCTACGTTACGCCCCTCCACTTT; cdr3_aa: CASSLGLPGQDIFYVTPLHF
d_call: TRBD1; clone_size: .; v_call: TRBV25-1; j_call: TRBJ2-2; cdr3_nt: TGTGCCAGCAGTCCACAGGGGGCGGGCGGGGAGCTGTTTTTT; cdr3_aa: CASSPQGAGGELFF
d_call: .; clone_size: .; v_call: TRBV5-1; j_call: TRBJ2-2; cdr3_nt: TGCGCCAGCAGCTTTACAGGGTCTGAAGCCGGGGAGCTGTTTTTT; cdr3_aa: CASSFTGSEAGELFF